Listed below are T cell receptor beta chains from one sample, sequenced in a study of cytomegalovirus exposure and HLA in healthy donors. Libraries were prepared by immunoSEQ multiplex PCR; TCRdb keeps only in-frame clonotypes and omits some of them. The sample shows roughly 310,000 clones, roughly 86% of them seen only once. The sample consisted of PBMCs. The receptor set was obtained from a man aged 30 to 39 in good health and CMV-seronegative. Both conserved end residues are part of each CDR3. A D gene is named only where the DNA matches it firmly. Clone size, where shown, is once, few, many, or a class for clones that have expanded.

TRBV7-9,14,NA,TRBD1,TRBJ1-2,CASTRQGRNYGYTF,TGTGCCAGCACCCGACAGGGTCGGAACTATGGCTACACCTTC
TRBV27,19,NA,NA,TRBJ2-7,CASSSEVPALGRSSYEQYF,TGTGCCAGCAGCTCCGAGGTCCCAGCGCTCGGCCGAAGCTCCTACGAGCAGTACTTC
TRBV6-5,14,NA,TRBD1,TRBJ1-2,CASRTGQGNYGYTF,TGTGCCAGCAGGACCGGACAGGGCAACTATGGCTACACCTTC
TRBV5-1,15,NA,TRBD1,TRBJ2-6,CASSLSGQGVNVLTF,TGCGCCAGCAGCTTATCCGGACAGGGTGTCAACGTCCTGACTTTC
TRBV19,14,few,TRBD1,TRBJ1-2,CASSIRDRGTGYTF,TGTGCCAGTAGTATCCGGGACAGGGGGACTGGCTACACCTTC
TRBV5-1,14,once,NA,TRBJ1-2,CASSLGQNNYGYTF,TGCGCCAGCAGCTTAGGACAGAATAACTATGGCTACACCTTC
TRBV5-1,13,NA,TRBD1,TRBJ1-1,CASSPTGQTEAFF,TGCGCCAGCAGCCCGACAGGGCAGACAGAAGCTTTCTTT
TRBV6-5,16,NA,NA,TRBJ1-1,CASSYDLVRGNTEAFF,TGTGCTAGCAGTTACGATCTCGTTCGGGGGAACACTGAAGCTTTCTTT
TRBV19,18,once,NA,TRBJ1-2,CASSISEGGTSRNYGYTF,TGTGCCAGTAGTATCTCTGAGGGGGGGACCTCAAGAAACTATGGCTACACCTTC
TRBV2,13,NA,NA,TRBJ1-1,CASHRQSNTEAFF,TGTGCCAGCCACAGACAATCGAACACTGAAGCTTTCTTT
TRBV10-3,13,NA,NA,TRBJ2-7,CAISEGVLDEQYF,TGTGCCATCAGTGAAGGGGTTCTTGACGAGCAGTACTTC
TRBV6-5,12,NA,NA,TRBJ1-1,CASSYYSGEAFF,TGTGCCAGCAGTTACTACTCGGGTGAAGCTTTCTTT
TRBV7-2,18,NA,NA,TRBJ2-6,CASSFELQPMPGANVLTF,TGTGCCAGCAGCTTTGAGTTACAGCCTATGCCTGGGGCCAACGTCCTGACTTTC
TRBV15,16,NA,TRBD2,TRBJ2-3,CATSGSGVHNTDTQYF,TGTGCCACCAGCGGTAGCGGGGTCCACAACACAGATACGCAGTATTTT
TRBV9,15,once,TRBD1,TRBJ2-1,CASSDDRGFYNEQFF,TGTGCCAGCAGCGATGACAGGGGGTTCTACAATGAGCAGTTCTTC
TRBV9,13,NA,NA,TRBJ2-7,CASSVGRGSEQYF,TGTGCCAGCAGCGTAGGAAGGGGGTCCGAGCAGTACTTC
TRBV18,13,few,NA,TRBJ1-1,CASSRVLGTEAFF,TGTGCCAGCTCCCGGGTCCTGGGCACTGAAGCTTTCTTT
TRBV10-2,14,NA,NA,TRBJ1-6,CASSSAHHLSPLHF,TGCGCCAGCAGTTCTGCACATCACCTTTCACCCCTCCACTTT
TRBV7-9,14,NA,NA,TRBJ2-5,CASSLPGFLETQYF,TGTGCCAGCAGCTTGCCGGGTTTCTTGGAGACCCAGTACTTC
TRBV30,12,NA,NA,TRBJ1-5,CAGGHSNQPQHF,TGTGCGGGGGGGCACAGCAATCAGCCCCAGCATTTT
TRBV4-2,15,NA,TRBD2,TRBJ2-1,CASSHELTSVNEQFF,TGTGCCAGCAGCCACGAGTTGACTAGCGTCAATGAGCAGTTCTTC
TRBV5-1,15,NA,NA,TRBJ1-6,CASSLDQGWISPLHF,TGCGCCAGCAGCTTGGATCAGGGATGGATTTCACCCCTCCACTTT
TRBV29-1,15,NA,TRBD1,TRBJ2-3,CSVEYGDRAGDTQYF,TGCAGCGTTGAATATGGGGACAGGGCTGGAGATACGCAGTATTTT
TRBV6-5,15,NA,NA,TRBJ1-1,CASSYSNTVHTEAFF,TGTGCCAGCAGTTACTCTAACACAGTCCACACTGAAGCTTTCTTT
TRBV7-9,16,NA,TRBD2,TRBJ2-5,CASSLVISGSQETQYF,TGTGCCAGCAGCTTAGTAATTAGCGGGAGCCAAGAGACCCAGTACTTC
TRBV19,13,once,NA,TRBJ2-7,CASSQQGRYEQYF,TGTGCCAGTAGCCAACAGGGTCGATACGAGCAGTACTTC
TRBV4-3,15,NA,NA,TRBJ1-6,CASSQEPGAGTPLHF,TGCGCCAGCAGCCAAGAGCCCGGGGCGGGAACCCCCCTCCACTTT
TRBV7-9,11,NA,NA,TRBJ1-1,CASSLERRAFF,TGTGCCAGCAGCTTAGAGCGAAGGGCTTTCTTT
TRBV7-6,19,NA,NA,TRBJ1-6,CASSQYLTGQSSYNSPLHF,TGTGCCAGCAGCCAATATTTAACAGGGCAGAGCTCCTATAATTCACCCCTCCACTTT
TRBV11-2,16,NA,TRBD2,TRBJ2-1,CASSTRGGAFYNEQFF,TGTGCCAGCAGCACCCGCGGGGGGGCTTTCTACAATGAGCAGTTCTTC
TRBV19,13,NA,NA,TRBJ2-1,CASSGTPHNEQFF,TGTGCCAGTAGTGGGACTCCCCACAATGAGCAGTTCTTC
TRBV7-2,16,NA,NA,TRBJ2-3,CASSLDGGVNTDTQYF,TGTGCCAGCAGCTTAGACGGCGGGGTAAACACAGATACGCAGTATTTT
TRBV4-2,14,NA,NA,TRBJ2-7,CASSQGSQSYEQYF,TGTGCCAGCAGCCAAGGGTCACAGTCCTACGAGCAGTACTTC
TRBV5-1,14,NA,TRBD1,TRBJ1-1,CASRLTGVNTEAFF,TGCGCCAGCAGGCTGACAGGGGTGAACACTGAAGCTTTCTTT
TRBV7-9,15,NA,NA,TRBJ1-1,CASSLDPGRNTEAFF,TGTGCCAGCAGCTTAGACCCGGGGAGGAACACTGAAGCTTTCTTT
TRBV11-3,13,NA,TRBD2,TRBJ2-2,CASSLAGAGELFF,TGTGCCAGCAGCTTGGCGGGGGCCGGGGAGCTGTTTTTT
TRBV9,12,NA,NA,TRBJ1-2,CASSVERYGYTF,TGTGCCAGCAGCGTAGAGCGGTATGGCTACACCTTC
TRBV18,13,NA,NA,TRBJ1-2,CASSRKTTYGYTF,TGTGCCAGCTCCCGGAAGACAACCTATGGCTACACCTTC
TRBV6-6,13,NA,TRBD1,TRBJ1-2,CASSYPGGYGYTF,TGTGCCAGCAGTTACCCAGGGGGCTATGGCTACACCTTC